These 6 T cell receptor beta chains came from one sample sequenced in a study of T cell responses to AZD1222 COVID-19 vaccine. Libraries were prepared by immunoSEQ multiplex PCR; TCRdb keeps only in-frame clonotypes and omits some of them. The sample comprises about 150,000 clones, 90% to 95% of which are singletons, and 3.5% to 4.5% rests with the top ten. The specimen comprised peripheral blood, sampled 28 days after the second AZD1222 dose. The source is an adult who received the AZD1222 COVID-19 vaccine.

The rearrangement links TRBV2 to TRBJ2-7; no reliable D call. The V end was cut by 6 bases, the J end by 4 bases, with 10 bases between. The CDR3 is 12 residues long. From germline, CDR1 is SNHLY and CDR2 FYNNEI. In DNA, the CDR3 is TGTGCCAGCAGCCCCCCGCTATACGAGCAGTACTTC. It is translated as CASSPPLYEQYF.

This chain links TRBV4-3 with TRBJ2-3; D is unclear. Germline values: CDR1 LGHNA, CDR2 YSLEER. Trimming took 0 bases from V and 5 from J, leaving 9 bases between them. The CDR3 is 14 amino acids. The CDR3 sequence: CASSQENQGDTQYF. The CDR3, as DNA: TGCGCCAGCAGCCAAGAAAATCAAGGAGATACGCAGTATTTT.

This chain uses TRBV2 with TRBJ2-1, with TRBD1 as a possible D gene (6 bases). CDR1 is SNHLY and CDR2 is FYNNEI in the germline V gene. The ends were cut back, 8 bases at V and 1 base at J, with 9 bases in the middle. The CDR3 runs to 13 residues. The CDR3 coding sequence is TGTGCCAGCCGGACAGCTTCCTACAATGAGCAGTTCTTC. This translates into CASRTASYNEQFF.

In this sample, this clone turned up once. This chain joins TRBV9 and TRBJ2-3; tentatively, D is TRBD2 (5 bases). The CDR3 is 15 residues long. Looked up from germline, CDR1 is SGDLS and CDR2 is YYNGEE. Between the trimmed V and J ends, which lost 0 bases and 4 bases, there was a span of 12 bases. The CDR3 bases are TGTGCCAGCAGCGTAGATCAAACTAGGGCAGATACGCAGTATTTT. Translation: CASSVDQTRADTQYF.

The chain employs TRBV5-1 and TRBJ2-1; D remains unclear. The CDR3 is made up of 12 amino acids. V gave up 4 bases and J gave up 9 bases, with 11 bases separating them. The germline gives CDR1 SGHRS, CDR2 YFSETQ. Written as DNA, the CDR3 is TGCGCCAGCAGCGCCAGCTTAGCTGAGCAGTTCTTC. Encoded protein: CASSASLAEQFF.

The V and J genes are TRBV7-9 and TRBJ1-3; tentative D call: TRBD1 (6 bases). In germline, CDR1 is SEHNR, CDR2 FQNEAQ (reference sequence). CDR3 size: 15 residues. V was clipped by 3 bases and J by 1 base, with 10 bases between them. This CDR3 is CASSLVQGSGNTIYF. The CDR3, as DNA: TGTGCCAGCAGCTTGGTACAGGGTTCTGGAAACACCATATATTTT.